This TCR beta chain was captured in a study of blood T cell repertoires in COVID-19. CDR3 length: 16 amino acids. V was clipped by 0 bases and J by 1 base, with 9 bases between them. Looked up from germline, CDR1 is MGHRA and CDR2 is YSYEKL. This clone has more than one count but fewer than ten. The method was immunoSEQ multiplex PCR; TCRdb's version includes in-frame clones alone and lacks a portion of them. The sample lists about 90,000 clones, over 80% occurring once. The rearrangement uses TRBV4-1 and TRBJ2-2; D may be TRBD1 (5 bases). The sample taken for sequencing was peripheral blood. The TCR sequence derives from a woman in her seventies with active or convalescent COVID-19. The CDR3 DNA sequence: TGCGCCAGCAGCCAAGAAGGGGTCATGAACACCGGGGAGCTGTTTTTT. Protein sequence: CASSQEGVMNTGELFF.